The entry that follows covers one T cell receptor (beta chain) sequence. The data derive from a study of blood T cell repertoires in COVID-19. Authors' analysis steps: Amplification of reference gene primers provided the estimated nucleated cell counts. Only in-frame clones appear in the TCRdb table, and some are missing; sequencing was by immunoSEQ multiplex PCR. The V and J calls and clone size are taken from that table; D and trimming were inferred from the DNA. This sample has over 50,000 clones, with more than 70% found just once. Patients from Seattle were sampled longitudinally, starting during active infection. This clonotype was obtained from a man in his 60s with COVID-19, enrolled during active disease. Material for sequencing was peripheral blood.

The CDR3 bases are TGCAGTGCTTATCGGAGTGAAAAACTGTTTTTT. This gives the protein CSAYRSEKLFF. J is TRBJ1-4 and V is TRBV20-1, with D hard to call. Trimming took off 5 bases at V and 7 bases at J, with 8 bases between the two ends. In germline, CDR1 is DFQATT, CDR2 SNEGSKA (reference sequence). The CDR3 extends over 11 amino acids.